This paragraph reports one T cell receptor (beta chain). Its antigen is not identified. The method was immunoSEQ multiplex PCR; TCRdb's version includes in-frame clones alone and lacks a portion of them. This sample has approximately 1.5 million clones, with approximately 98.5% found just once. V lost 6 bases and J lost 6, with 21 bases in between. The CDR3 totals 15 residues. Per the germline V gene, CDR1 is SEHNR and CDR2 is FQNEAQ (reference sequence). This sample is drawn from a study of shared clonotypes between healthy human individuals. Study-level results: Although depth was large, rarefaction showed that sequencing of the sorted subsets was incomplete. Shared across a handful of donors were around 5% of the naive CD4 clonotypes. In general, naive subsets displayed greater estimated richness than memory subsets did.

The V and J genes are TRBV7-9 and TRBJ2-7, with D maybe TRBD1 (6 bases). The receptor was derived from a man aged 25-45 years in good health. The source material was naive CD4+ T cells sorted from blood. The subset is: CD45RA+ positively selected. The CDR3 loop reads CASSSTQGQKAEQYF. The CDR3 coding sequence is TGTGCCAGCAGTTCAACCCAGGGGCAAAAGGCCGAGCAGTACTTC.